Each of the 26 T cell receptor beta chains below was sequenced from the same sample in a study of monozygotic twins with inflammatory bowel disease (dated by TCRdb to about 2019). Libraries were built with 5' RACE. Sequenced on an Illumina HiSeq 2500. Each CDR3 protein sequence appears as one entry after TCRdb reprocessed the reads, and no DNA is included. The sample's own table lists some 190,000 distinct CDR3 sequences. Clones ranked in the top ten supply 6% to 9% of the sample. Sequencing was done on a sample of blood. Every receptor here comes from a human donor with ulcerative colitis or Crohn's disease, or a healthy co-twin of an affected twin (not recorded which).

The rearrangement joins TRBV6-5 to TRBJ2-7; checking the TCRdb D call of TRBD2 is not possible without DNA. The CDR3 contains 14 residues. In germline, CDR1 is MNHEY, CDR2 SVGAGI. This chain's CDR3 is CASSSLGPSGEQYF.

The rearrangement uses TRBV28 and TRBJ1-5; the TCRdb D gene call, TRBD1, has no DNA to confirm it. CDR3 length: 16 residues. In germline, CDR1 is MDHEN, CDR2 SYDVKM. CDR3 residues: CASSSPAGTGNQPQHF.

The chain employs TRBV6-5 and TRBJ2-2; TCRdb's D gene call, TRBD1, goes unchecked for lack of DNA. The CDR3 is 13 amino acids. The germline V gene encodes CDR1 MNHEY and CDR2 SVGAGI. The CDR3: CASRTRGTGELFF.

The chain combines TRBV5-1 with TRBJ2-1. This CDR3 contains 19 residues. CDR1 and CDR2 from the germline V gene are SGHRS and YFSETQ. CDR3 loop: CASSPRSGSQLGAYNEQFF.

The V and J genes are TRBV5-6 and TRBJ1-1. The germline V gene has CDR1 SGHDT and CDR2 YYEEEE. This CDR3 contains 13 residues. CDR3 protein: CASSFHLNTEAFF.

The chain uses TRBV12-3 or TRBV12-4 and TRBJ1-5; TCRdb indicates TRBD1, and absent DNA this call remains unverified. There are 14 residues in the CDR3. The CDR3 loop reads CASSSTGGNQPQHF.

The rearrangement joins TRBV7-2 to TRBJ2-7; TCRdb selects TRBD2, and the lack of DNA leaves this call unchecked. Looked up from germline, CDR1 is SGHTA and CDR2 is FQGNSA. The CDR3 runs to 16 residues. This CDR3 is CASSQSVAGGVYEQYF. Combining the CDR3 with reference TRBV7-2 and TRBJ2-7 gives the whole variable domain GAGVSQSPSNKVTEKGKDVELRCDPISGHTALYWYRQSLGQGLEFLIYFQGNSAPDKSGLPSDRFSAERTGGSVSTLTIQRTQQEDSAVYLCASSQSVAGGVYEQYFGPGTRLTVT.

The J gene is TRBJ1-1, the V gene TRBV12-3 or TRBV12-4; TCRdb returns TRBD1, unconfirmable since there is no DNA. The CDR3 totals 14 residues. CDR3 protein: CASGGTAKNTEAFF.

CDR3 in amino acids: CASSQVLDGTGELFF. The chain employs TRBV4-1 and TRBJ2-2. CDR3 length: 15 residues. Per germline, CDR1 MGHRA and CDR2 YSYEKL.

The chain employs TRBV6-1 and TRBJ2-2; with no DNA, the TCRdb D assignment of TRBD2 cannot be verified. The CDR3 contains 13 residues. Per germline, CDR1 MNHNS and CDR2 SASEGT. The CDR3 sequence: CASREESGGELFF.

The chain carries TRBV3-1 and TRBJ2-2. The CDR3 has 14 residues. The V gene's germline CDR1 is LGHDT and CDR2 YNNKEL (reference sequence). CDR3: CASSQENQAAELFF.

V usage is TRBV11-2 and J usage is TRBJ2-3. The CDR3 covers 18 residues. Germline V CDR1 and CDR2: SGHAT, FQNNGV. Here the CDR3 reads CASSLYRDINRGTDTQYF.

The chain employs TRBV18 and TRBJ1-2; TCRdb selects TRBD1, and the lack of DNA leaves this call unchecked. The CDR3 has 14 amino acids. CDR1 KGHSH and CDR2 LQKENI come from the germline V gene. The CDR3 loop reads CASSPTHRGDGYTF.

The chain recombines TRBV29-1 with TRBJ2-3; the TRBD2 assignment by TCRdb is unverifiable without DNA. CDR3 length equals 16 residues. Germline V gene lookup returns CDR1 SQVTM and CDR2 ANQGSEA. The CDR3 sequence is CSVSGLAASSTDTQYF.

V is TRBV5-4 and J is TRBJ2-7; the TCRdb D gene call, TRBD1, has no DNA to confirm it. CDR3 length: 14 residues. Germline V gene sequence: CDR1 SGHNT, CDR2 YYREEE (reference sequence). The CDR3 sequence is CASSLDQGWYEQYF.

The chain links TRBV12-3 or TRBV12-4 to TRBJ1-2; absent DNA, TCRdb's TRBD1 call cannot be checked. There are 13 residues in the CDR3. The chain's CDR3 is CASSLDRANGYTF.

The V and J genes are TRBV20-1 and TRBJ2-6; checking the TCRdb D call of TRBD2 is not possible without DNA. CDR3 length equals 18 residues. The germline V gene encodes CDR1 DFQATT and CDR2 SNEGSKA (reference sequence). CDR3 loop: CSATRPTSGGSGANVLTF.

The V call is TRBV7-7, the J call TRBJ2-5; the D call of TRBD1 rests on TCRdb alone, since no DNA is present to check it. Germline CDR1 reads SSHAT; CDR2 reads FNYEAQ (reference sequence). The CDR3 loop spans 14 amino acids. The CDR3 spells CASSLGGVLETQYF.

V is TRBV14 and J is TRBJ1-2; TCRdb selects TRBD1, and the lack of DNA leaves this call unchecked. The CDR3 is 13 amino acids. The germline V gene has CDR1 SGHDN and CDR2 FVKESK. CDR3 sequence: CASSIDLTGPYTF.

CDR3 loop: CSVARPAETQYF. The genes are TRBV29-1 and TRBJ2-5; TCRdb reports TRBD1, a call that lacks DNA to check it against. CDR1 is SQVTM and CDR2 is ANQGSEA in the germline V gene. The CDR3 is 12 amino acids.

The chain couples TRBV29-1 to TRBJ1-1; lacking DNA, the TRBD1 call made by TCRdb goes unchecked. CDR3 size: 12 residues. Germline V gene data show CDR1 as SQVTM and CDR2 as ANQGSEA. CDR3 in amino acids: CSVDQGVPEAFF.

The chain uses TRBV7-9 and TRBJ1-3; no DNA is available, so the TRBD1 call from TCRdb remains unchecked. CDR1 is SEHNR and CDR2 is FQNEAQ in the germline V gene (reference sequence). The CDR3 length is 15 residues. CDR3 loop: CASSLVVTAGNTIYF.

The J gene is TRBJ2-2, the V gene TRBV20-1; TCRdb's D call, TRBD1, is unchecked because there is no DNA. Germline CDR1 reads DFQATT; CDR2 reads SNEGSKA (reference sequence). The CDR3 has 17 amino acids. This chain's CDR3 is CSARVFGDRMPTGELFF.

The rearrangement links TRBV18 to TRBJ2-7; the TRBD1 assignment by TCRdb is unverifiable without DNA. From germline, CDR1 is KGHSH and CDR2 LQKENI. There are 19 residues in the CDR3. The chain's CDR3 is CASSPPTGTGGRGSYEQYF.

The gene calls are TRBV10-3 and TRBJ2-3; the D call of TRBD2 rests on TCRdb alone, since no DNA is present to check it. Germline-derived CDR1 and CDR2 are ENHRY and SYGVKD. The CDR3 totals 16 residues. The CDR3 here is CAISLAGVSSTDTQYF.

The genes are TRBV7-6 and TRBJ2-7; the TCRdb D gene call, TRBD2, has no DNA to confirm it. The CDR3 has 15 amino acids. Germline V gene lookup returns CDR1 SGHVS and CDR2 FNYEAQ. CDR3: CASSLDGGGGYEQYF.